A selection of T cell receptor beta chains follows, all from one sample in a study of blood T cell repertoires in COVID-19. Data came from immunoSEQ multiplex PCR; TCRdb stores just in-frame clones and leaves some out. Of some 150,000 clones in the sample, approximately 89% were seen once. The specimen sequenced was peripheral blood. Source of these receptors: a man between 70 and 80 years old with acute or convalescent COVID-19. The conserved cysteine and the conserved F or W are not part of the CDR3 here. The order of the fields is CDR3 protein, V gene.

CDR3: ASSLRGGDGYT
V: TRBV7-2

CDR3: ASRRRQSEAF
V: TRBV6-5

CDR3: ASNYSRDSYRRPQH
V: TRBV6-2/TRBV6-3

CDR3: SANPGNGYT
V: TRBV20-1

CDR3: ASSFFGRGGRSNQPQH
V: TRBV28

CDR3: SASWGPLTGDTEAF
V: TRBV20-1

CDR3: ASSRTDGYT
V: TRBV7-9

CDR3: ASSQTGTGNYNEQF
V: TRBV7-2

CDR3: ATSRGTATNEKLF
V: TRBV15

CDR3: ASTQAGTGAHEQY
V: TRBV19

CDR3: ASSLGRLAGSDNEQF
V: TRBV5-1

CDR3: ASSHNPTGDEQF
V: TRBV28

CDR3: ASSLEQPNTGELF
V: TRBV5-1